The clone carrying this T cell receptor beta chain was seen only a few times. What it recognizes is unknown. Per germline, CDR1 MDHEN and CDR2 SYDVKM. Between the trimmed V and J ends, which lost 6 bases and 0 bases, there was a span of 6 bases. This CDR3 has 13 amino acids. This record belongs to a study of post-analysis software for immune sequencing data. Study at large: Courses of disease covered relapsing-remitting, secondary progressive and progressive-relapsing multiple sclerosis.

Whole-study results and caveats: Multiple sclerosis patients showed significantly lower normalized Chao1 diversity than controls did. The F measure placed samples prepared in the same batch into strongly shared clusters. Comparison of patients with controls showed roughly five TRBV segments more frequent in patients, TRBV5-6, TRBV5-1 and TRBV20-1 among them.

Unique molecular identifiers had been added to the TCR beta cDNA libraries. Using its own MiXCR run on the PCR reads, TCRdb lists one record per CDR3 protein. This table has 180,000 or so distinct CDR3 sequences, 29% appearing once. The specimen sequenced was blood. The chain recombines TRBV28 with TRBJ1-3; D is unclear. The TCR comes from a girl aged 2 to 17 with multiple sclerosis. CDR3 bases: TGTGCCAGCAGACCTCACTCTGGAAACACCATATATTTT. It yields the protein CASRPHSGNTIYF. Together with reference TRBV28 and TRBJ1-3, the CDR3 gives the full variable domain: DVKVTQSSRYLVKRTGEKVFLECVQDMDHENMFWYRQDPGLGLRLIYFSYDVKMKEKGDIPEGYSVSREKKERFSLILESASTNQTSMYLCASRPHSGNTIYFGEGSWLTVV.